Listed here are 7 T cell receptor beta chains from one sample, sequenced in a study of blood T cells in healthy people across ages. Using a J-beta primer mix together with a sample-barcoded 5' primer, a second PCR was run for roughly 6 to 12 cycles. TCRdb redid the calling of the 5' RACE reads with MiXCR, one entry per CDR3 protein. The sample lists over a million distinct CDR3 sequences; approximately 43% were seen once. Sequencing input: blood. Receptor source: a woman aged 18-29 years in good health.

The sample holds a few counts of this clonotype. This chain uses TRBV7-3 with TRBJ2-3; D not certain. Trimming shortened V by 3 bases and J by 7 bases, and 8 bases separated the two germline ends. The CDR3 is 12 amino acids. From germline, CDR1 is SGHTA and CDR2 FQGTGA. This CDR3 is CASSLASNTQYF. CDR3 DNA: TGTGCCAGCAGCTTGGCCAGTAATACGCAGTATTTT. Full variable domain (outside the CDR3, taken from reference TRBV7-3 and TRBJ2-3): GAGVSQTPSNKVTEKGKYVELRCDPISGHTALYWYRQSLGQGPEFLIYFQGTGAADDSGLPNDRFFAVRPEGSVSTLKIQRTERGDSAVYLCASSLASNTQYFGPGTRLTVL.

This clonotype was observed a handful of times. This chain joins TRBV3-1 and TRBJ1-6; a weak D match, TRBD1 (5 bases). The germline gives CDR1 LGHDT, CDR2 YNNKEL (reference sequence). CDR3 length: 13 residues. Trimming pared 1 base from V and 8 bases from J, leaving 6 bases between. CDR3 loop: CASSQVTDSPLHF. In nucleotides, the CDR3 is TGTGCCAGCAGCCAAGTGACAGATTCACCCCTCCACTTT.

The J gene is TRBJ2-1, the V gene TRBV29-1; D call uncertain. Germline CDR1 reads SQVTM; CDR2 reads ANQGSEA. There are 14 residues in the CDR3. V lost 4 bases, J lost 10 bases, and 20 bases lay in between. In DNA, the CDR3 is TGCAGCGTTGGGGCCGTCTTTTCGCCCACGGAGCAGTTCTTC. This sequence encodes CSVGAVFSPTEQFF.

In this sample, this clonotype turned up many times. The DNA for the CDR3 is TGTGCCAGCGGAACTAACTATGGCTACACCTTC. It encodes CASGTNYGYTF. V gene TRBV2 combines with J gene TRBJ1-2; D is undetermined. The germline gives CDR1 SNHLY, CDR2 FYNNEI. The germline V and J ends were trimmed by 8 bases and 0 bases, with 4 bases remaining between them. This CDR3 has 11 amino acids.

The chain combines TRBV20-1 with TRBJ2-7, with 8 bases identical to TRBD2. V trimming: 0 bases; J trimming: 0 bases; junction bases outside the gene matches: 4. The CDR3 is made up of 15 amino acids. Germline V gene sequence: CDR1 DFQATT, CDR2 SNEGSKA (reference sequence). CDR3 sequence: CSARDQRESSYEQYF. CDR3 DNA sequence: TGCAGTGCTAGAGATCAGCGGGAGAGCTCCTACGAGCAGTACTTC.

This clonotype has a handful of counts. V is TRBV6-2 or TRBV6-3 and J is TRBJ2-7; D is unclear. The germline CDR1 and CDR2 sequences are MNHEY and SVGEGT. V lost 6 bases and J lost 4, with 22 bases in between. CDR3 length equals 16 residues. The CDR3 DNA reads as TGTGCCAGCAGCCTGCGAAGCCCGAAGTCCCTATACGAGCAGTACTTC. Amino acids: CASSLRSPKSLYEQYF.

Of note for this clonotype: With a much larger clone just one base away, this may be a read error. The J gene is TRBJ2-5, the V gene TRBV12-3 or TRBV12-4; D uncertain. The length of the CDR3 is 12 residues. V was pared by 6 bases and J by 4 bases, with 9 bases between. CDR3 DNA sequence: TGTGCCAGCAGGGGCTTGCCAGAGACCCAGTACTTC. Translating gives CASRGLPETQYF.